This TCR beta chain is drawn from a study of OX40 agonist ivuxolimab in advanced cancers. Study summary: Anti-PD-1, anti-PD-L1 or anti-CTLA-4 therapy given earlier was allowed, and around 40% had some.

Germline CDR1 reads MNHNS; CDR2 reads SASEGT. The CDR3 consists of 19 residues. Trimming pared 1 base from V and 0 bases from J, leaving 22 bases between. Sequencing used immunoSEQ multiplex PCR; TCRdb keeps in-frame clones, though not all of them. The sample consists of about 86,000 clones, around 90% of them appearing once. The gene calls are TRBV6-1 and TRBJ2-7, with D maybe TRBD2 (6 bases). Sample: CD4+ or CD8+ T cells sorted from blood, taken in a trial of the OX40 agonist ivuxolimab. This sequence originates from an adult with an advanced solid tumor such as melanoma, head and neck, liver or kidney cancer. As DNA, the CDR3 is TGTGCCAGCAGTGAAGAGGTGGGGAGAGGGACTCAGAGCTCCTACGAGCAGTACTTC. Its protein product is CASSEEVGRGTQSSYEQYF.